This T cell receptor (beta chain) originates from a study of technical replicates of blood from a few donors. This CDR3 comprises 15 residues. The V gene's germline CDR1 is SQVTM and CDR2 ANQGSEA. With 6 bases clipped from V and 0 bases from J, the junction kept 10 bases outside the gene matches. This clone was seen just once. Here immunoSEQ multiplex PCR was the method, and the copy in TCRdb shows in-frame clones only, minus some. Here the sample spans some 70,000 clones, about 97% being singletons. This chain joins TRBV29-1 and TRBJ2-5; 7 bases map to TRBD1. The sequenced material came from T cells isolated from PBMCs. The clonotype originates from a human donor in good health. The chain's CDR3 is CSVEGQNWYQETQYF. The CDR3 DNA reads as TGCAGCGTCGAGGGACAGAATTGGTACCAAGAGACCCAGTACTTC.